This entry features one T cell receptor (beta chain) sequence. CDR1 DFQATT and CDR2 SNEGSKA come from the germline V gene (reference sequence). Trimming stripped 6 bases from V and 11 bases from J, with 5 bases between. This CDR3 region has 8 residues. These data are taken from a study of T cell changes during pregnancy in multiple sclerosis. Profiling relied on immunoSEQ multiplex PCR, and the TCRdb table lists in-frame clones only, not all of them. The sample lists around 35,000 clones, approximately 90% occurring once. The sample was CD8+ T cells from peripheral blood mononuclear cells, taken in the first trimester of pregnancy. The chain couples TRBV20-1 to TRBJ2-1, with D hard to call. This TCR was recovered from a female donor with multiple sclerosis, enrolled in a pregnancy study. As DNA, the CDR3 is TGCAGTGCCACACAGCAGTTCTTC. Protein product: CSATQQFF.